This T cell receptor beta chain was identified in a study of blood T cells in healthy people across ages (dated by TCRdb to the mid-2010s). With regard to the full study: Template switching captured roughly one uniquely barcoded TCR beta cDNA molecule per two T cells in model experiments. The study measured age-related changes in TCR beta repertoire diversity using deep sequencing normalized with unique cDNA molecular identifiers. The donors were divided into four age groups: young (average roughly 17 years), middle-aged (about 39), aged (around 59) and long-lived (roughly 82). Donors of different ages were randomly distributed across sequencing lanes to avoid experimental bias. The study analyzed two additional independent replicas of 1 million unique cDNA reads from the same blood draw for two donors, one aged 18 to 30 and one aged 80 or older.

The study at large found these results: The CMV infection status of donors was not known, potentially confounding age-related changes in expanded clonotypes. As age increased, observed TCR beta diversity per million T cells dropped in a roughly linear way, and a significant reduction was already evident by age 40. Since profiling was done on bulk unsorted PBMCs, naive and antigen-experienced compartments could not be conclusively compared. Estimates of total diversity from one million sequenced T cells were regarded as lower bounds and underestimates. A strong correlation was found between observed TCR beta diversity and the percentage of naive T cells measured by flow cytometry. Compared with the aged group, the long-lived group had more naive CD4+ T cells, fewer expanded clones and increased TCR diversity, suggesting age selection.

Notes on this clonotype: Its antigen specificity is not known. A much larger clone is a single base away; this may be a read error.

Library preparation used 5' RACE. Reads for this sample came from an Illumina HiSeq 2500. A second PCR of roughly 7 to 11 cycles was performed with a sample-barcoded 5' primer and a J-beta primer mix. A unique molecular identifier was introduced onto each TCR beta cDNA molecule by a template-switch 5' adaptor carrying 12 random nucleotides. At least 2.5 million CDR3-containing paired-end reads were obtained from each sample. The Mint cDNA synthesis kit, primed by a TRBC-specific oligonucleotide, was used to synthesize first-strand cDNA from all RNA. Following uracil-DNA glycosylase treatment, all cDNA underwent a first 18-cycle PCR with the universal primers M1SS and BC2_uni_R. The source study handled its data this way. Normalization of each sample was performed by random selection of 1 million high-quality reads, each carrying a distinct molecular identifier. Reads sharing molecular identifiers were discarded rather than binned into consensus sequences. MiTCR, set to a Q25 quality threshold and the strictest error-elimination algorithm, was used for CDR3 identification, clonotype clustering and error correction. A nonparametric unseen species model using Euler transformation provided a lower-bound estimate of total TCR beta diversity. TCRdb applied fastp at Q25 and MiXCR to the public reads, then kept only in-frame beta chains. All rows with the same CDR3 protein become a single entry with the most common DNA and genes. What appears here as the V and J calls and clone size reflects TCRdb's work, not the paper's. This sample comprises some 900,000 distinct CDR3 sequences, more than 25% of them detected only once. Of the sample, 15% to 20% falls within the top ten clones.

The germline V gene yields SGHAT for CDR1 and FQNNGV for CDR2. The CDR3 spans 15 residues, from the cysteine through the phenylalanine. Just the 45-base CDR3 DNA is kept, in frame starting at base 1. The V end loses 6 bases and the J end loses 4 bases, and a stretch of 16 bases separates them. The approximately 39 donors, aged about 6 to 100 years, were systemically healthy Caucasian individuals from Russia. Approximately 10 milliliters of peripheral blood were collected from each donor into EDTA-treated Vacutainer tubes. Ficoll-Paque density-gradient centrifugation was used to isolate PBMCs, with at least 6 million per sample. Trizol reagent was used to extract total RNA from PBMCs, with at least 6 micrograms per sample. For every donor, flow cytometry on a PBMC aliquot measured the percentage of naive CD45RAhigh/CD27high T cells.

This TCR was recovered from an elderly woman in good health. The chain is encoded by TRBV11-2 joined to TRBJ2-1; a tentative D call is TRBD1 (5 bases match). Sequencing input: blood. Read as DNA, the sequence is TGTGCCAGCAGTTATTCGAGCAGGGTATACAATGAGCAGTTCTTC. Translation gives CASSYSSRVYNEQFF.